This TCR beta chain was retrieved from a study of cytomegalovirus exposure and HLA in healthy donors. Study-wide findings and caveats: Follow-up analysis later connected one missense variant in DCLRE1C with trimming of TCR beta V- and J-genes.

This PCR relied on a set of 60 Vbeta primers and 13 Jbeta primers. Assay: immunoSEQ multiplex PCR; the TCRdb copy retains only in-frame clones and omits some. The table includes around 74,000 clones, 70% to 80% detected once. Trimming took off 6 bases at V and 5 bases at J, with 13 bases between the two ends. Per germline, CDR1 SGHTA and CDR2 FQGNSA. The CDR3 loop spans 14 amino acids. This clone appeared a few times. The antigen is not known. Sequencing used PBMCs. The TCR was taken from a middle-aged man in good health and CMV-seronegative. The genes are TRBV7-2 and TRBJ2-2, with unresolved D. The CDR3 DNA sequence: TGTGCCAGCAGGTCTTCCTCGGTAACCGGGGAGCTGTTTTTT. This codes for CASRSSSVTGELFF.